This T cell receptor beta chain was sequenced in a study of CD8+ T cells in alopecia areata. Following extraction, RNA underwent reverse transcription to cDNA, which served as the sequencing template. This table comes from immunoSEQ multiplex PCR, and its TCRdb copy is limited to in-frame clones, with some not included. The sample holds some 180,000 clones, roughly 63% seen once. This receptor was identified in a human donor with alopecia areata. The sequencing here drew on CD4+ T cells sorted from blood, taken at week 0.

The CDR3 sequence: CASSLDPNYGYTF. The CDR3, as DNA: TGTGCCAGCAGCTTAGACCCAAACTATGGCTACACCTTC. The chain has TRBV7-2 and TRBJ1-2; D is unresolved. Germline CDR1 reads SGHTA; CDR2 reads FQGNSA. V lost 1 base and J 2 bases, leaving 5 bases between the germline ends. The length of the CDR3 is 13 residues.